Only one count was recorded for the clone carrying this T cell receptor (beta chain). The data originate from a study of blood T cell repertoires in COVID-19. Study-level background: Specimens from acute and convalescent COVID-19 originated in the United States, Italy and Spain. T cells, B-cell-depleted T cells, or PBMCs provided the cDNA or gDNA that served as material.

Per the study methods: Reference gene primer amplification gave nucleated cell count estimates. Assay used: immunoSEQ multiplex PCR; TCRdb lists only in-frame clones, some missing. That table is the source of V, J and clone size, and D and trimming were worked out from the DNA. This sample yields about 150,000 clones, of which around three quarters are seen a single time; 4% to 4.5% belongs to the top ten. Germline CDR1 SEHNR, CDR2 FQNEAQ (reference sequence). The CDR3 contains 14 residues. With 5 bases clipped from V and 8 bases from J, the junction kept 5 bases outside the gene matches. Sequences were obtained from peripheral blood. The origin of this receptor is a man between 60 and 70 years old with acute or convalescent COVID-19. The chain recombines TRBV7-9 with TRBJ1-6, with TRBD1 identical over 8 bases. The CDR3 loop reads CASSVQGGDSPLHF. CDR3 nucleotide sequence: TGTGCCAGCAGCGTACAGGGGGGGGATTCACCCCTCCACTTT. Looking up the rest from reference TRBV7-9 and TRBJ1-6 gives the full variable domain: DTGVSQNPRHKITKRGQNVTFRCDPISEHNRLYWYRQTLGQGPEFLTYFQNEAQLEKSRLLSDRFSAERPKGSFSTLEIQRTEQGDSAMYLCASSVQGGDSPLHFGNGTRLTVT.